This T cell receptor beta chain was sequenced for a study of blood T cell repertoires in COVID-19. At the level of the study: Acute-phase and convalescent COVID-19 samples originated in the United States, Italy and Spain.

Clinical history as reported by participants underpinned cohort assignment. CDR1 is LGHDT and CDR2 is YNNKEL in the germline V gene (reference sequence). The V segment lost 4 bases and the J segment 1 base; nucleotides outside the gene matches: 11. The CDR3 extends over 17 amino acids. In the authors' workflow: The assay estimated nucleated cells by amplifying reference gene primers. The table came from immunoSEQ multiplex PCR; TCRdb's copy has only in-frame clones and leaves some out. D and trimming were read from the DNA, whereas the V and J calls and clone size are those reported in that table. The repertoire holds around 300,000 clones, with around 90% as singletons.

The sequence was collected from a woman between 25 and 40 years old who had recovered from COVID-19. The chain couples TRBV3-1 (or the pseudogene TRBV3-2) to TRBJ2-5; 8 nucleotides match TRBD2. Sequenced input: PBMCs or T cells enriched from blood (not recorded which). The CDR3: CASSRPSEREIQETQYF. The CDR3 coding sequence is TGTGCCAGCAGCCGACCTAGTGAGCGGGAGATCCAAGAGACCCAGTACTTC.